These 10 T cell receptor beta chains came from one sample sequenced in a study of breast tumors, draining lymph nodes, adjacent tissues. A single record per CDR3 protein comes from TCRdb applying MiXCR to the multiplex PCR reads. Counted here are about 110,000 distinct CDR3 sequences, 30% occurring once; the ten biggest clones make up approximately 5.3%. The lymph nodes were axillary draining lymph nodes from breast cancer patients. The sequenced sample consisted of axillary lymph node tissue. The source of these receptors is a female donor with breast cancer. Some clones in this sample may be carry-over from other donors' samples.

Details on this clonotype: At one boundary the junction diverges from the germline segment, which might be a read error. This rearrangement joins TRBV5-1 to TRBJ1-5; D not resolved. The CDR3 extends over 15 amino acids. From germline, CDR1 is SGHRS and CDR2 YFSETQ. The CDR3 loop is CASGLAGGGNQPPHF. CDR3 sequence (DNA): TGCGCCAGCGGCTTGGCCGGAGGAGGCAATCAGCCCCCGCATTTT. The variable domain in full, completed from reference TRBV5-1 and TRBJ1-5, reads KAGVTQTPRYLIKTRGQQVTLSCSPISGHRSVSWYQQTPGQGLQFLFEYFSETQRNKGNFPGRFSGRQFSNSRSEMNVSTLELGDSALYLCASGLAGGGNQPPHFGDGTRLSIL.

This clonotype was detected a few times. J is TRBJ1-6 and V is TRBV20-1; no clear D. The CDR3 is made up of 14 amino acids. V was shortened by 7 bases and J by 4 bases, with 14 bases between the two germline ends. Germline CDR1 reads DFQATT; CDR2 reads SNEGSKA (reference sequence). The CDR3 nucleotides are TGCAGTGTAAAGATGGGAGGATATAATTCACCCCTCCACTTT. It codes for CSVKMGGYNSPLHF.

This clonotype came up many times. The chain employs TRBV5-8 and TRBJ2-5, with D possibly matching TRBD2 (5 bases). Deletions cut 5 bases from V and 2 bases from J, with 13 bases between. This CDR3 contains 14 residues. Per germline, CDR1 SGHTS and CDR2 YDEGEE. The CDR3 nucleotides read TGTGCCAGCAGTCAAGACTATATACAAGAGACCCAGTACTTC. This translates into CASSQDYIQETQYF.

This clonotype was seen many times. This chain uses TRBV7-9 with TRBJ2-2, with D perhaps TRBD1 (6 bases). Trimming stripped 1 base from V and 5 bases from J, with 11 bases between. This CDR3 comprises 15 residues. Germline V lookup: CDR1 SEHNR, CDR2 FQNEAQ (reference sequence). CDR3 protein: CASSLVGHPTGELFF. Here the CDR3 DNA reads TGTGCCAGCAGCTTAGTGGGACACCCAACCGGGGAGCTGTTTTTT. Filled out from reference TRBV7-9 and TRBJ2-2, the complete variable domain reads DTGVSQNPRHKITKRGQNVTFRCDPISEHNRLYWYRQTLGQGPEFLTYFQNEAQLEKSRLLSDRFSAERPKGSFSTLEIQRTEQGDSAMYLCASSLVGHPTGELFFGEGSRLTVL.

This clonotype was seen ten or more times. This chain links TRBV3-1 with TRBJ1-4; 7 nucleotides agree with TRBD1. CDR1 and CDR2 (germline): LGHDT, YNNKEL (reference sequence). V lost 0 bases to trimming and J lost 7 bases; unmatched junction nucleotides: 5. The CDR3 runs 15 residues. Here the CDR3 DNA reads TGTGCCAGCAGCCAAGATCAGGGGGGCACTGAAAAACTGTTTTTT. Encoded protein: CASSQDQGGTEKLFF.

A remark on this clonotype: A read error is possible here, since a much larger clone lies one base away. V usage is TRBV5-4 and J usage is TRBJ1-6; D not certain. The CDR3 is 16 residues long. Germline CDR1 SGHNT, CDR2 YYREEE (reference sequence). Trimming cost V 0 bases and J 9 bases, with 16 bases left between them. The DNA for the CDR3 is TGTGCCAGCAGCTTGGGCGGACCGGGCGTCGGTTCACCCCTCCACTTT. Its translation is CASSLGGPGVGSPLHF.

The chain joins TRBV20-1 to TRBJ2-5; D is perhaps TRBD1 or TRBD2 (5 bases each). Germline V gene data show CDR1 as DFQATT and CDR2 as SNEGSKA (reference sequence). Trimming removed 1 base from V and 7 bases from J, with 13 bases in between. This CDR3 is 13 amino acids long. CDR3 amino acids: CSARGAGGGTQYF. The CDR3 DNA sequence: TGCAGTGCTAGAGGGGCTGGTGGGGGGACCCAGTACTTC.

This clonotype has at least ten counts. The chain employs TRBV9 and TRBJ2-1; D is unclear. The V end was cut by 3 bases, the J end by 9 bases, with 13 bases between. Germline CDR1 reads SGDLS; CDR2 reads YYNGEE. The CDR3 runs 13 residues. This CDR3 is CASSGVTLGEQFF. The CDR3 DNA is TGTGCCAGCAGCGGGGTAACTCTCGGTGAGCAGTTCTTC.

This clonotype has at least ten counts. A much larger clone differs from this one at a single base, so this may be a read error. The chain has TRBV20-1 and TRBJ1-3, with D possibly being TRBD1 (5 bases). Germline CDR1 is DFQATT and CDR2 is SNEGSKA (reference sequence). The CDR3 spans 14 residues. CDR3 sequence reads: CSARKGLQGTTIYF. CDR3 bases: TGCAGTGCTAGAAAGGGTCTCCAGGGAACCACCATATATTTT.

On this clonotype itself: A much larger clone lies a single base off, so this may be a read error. The CDR3 loop reads CASSLDFGTEQFF. CDR3 in DNA: TGTGCCAGCAGCTTAGATTTTGGCACTGAGCAGTTCTTC. The chain combines TRBV11-3 with TRBJ2-1; no clear D gene. Germline CDR1 is SGHNT and CDR2 is YENEEA. The ends were cut back, 0 bases at V and 9 bases at J, with 9 bases in the middle. The CDR3 is made up of 13 amino acids.